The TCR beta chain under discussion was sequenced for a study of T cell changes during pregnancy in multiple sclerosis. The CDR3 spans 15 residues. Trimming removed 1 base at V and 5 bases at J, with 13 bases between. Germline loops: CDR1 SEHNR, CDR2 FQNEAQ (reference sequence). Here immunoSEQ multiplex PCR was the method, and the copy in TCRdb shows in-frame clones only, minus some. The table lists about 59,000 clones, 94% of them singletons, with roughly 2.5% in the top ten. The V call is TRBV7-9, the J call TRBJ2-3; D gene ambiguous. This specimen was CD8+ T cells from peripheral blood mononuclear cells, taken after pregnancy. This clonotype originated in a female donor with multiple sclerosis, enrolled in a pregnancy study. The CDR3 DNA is TGTGCCAGCAGCTTAGGTGGGCCGTCCGAAGATACGCAGTATTTT. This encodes CASSLGGPSEDTQYF.